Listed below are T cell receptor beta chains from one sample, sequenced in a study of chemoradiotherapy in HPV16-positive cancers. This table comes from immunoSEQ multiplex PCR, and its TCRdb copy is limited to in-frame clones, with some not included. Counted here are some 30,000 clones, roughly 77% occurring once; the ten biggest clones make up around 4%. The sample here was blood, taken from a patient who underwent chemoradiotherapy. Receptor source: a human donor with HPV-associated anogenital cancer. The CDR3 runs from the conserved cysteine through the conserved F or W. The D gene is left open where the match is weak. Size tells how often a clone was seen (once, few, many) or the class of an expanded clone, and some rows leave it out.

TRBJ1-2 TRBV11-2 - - CASRPTAGNYGYTF TGTGCCAGCAGGCCGACGGCAGGGAACTATGGCTACACCTTC
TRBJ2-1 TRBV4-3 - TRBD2 CASSRGGLADYNEQFF TGCGCCAGCAGCCGGGGGGGACTAGCGGACTACAATGAGCAGTTCTTC
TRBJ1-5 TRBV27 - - CASSFLTGLSNQPQHF TGTGCCAGCAGTTTCCTAACAGGGTTAAGCAATCAGCCCCAGCATTTT
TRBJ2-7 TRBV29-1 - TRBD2 CSVMGTSGGSSYEQYF TGCAGCGTCATGGGGACTAGCGGGGGAAGCTCCTACGAGCAGTACTTC
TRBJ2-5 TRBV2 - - CASKRSQETQYF TGTGCCAGCAAACGGTCTCAAGAGACCCAGTACTTC
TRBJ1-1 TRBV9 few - CASSPRTLNTEAFF TGTGCCAGCAGCCCTCGGACTCTGAACACTGAAGCTTTCTTT
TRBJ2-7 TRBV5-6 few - CASSLDGVSYEQYF TGTGCCAGCAGCTTGGACGGTGTATCCTACGAGCAGTACTTC
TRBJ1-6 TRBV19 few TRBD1 CASSRTGGNSPLHF TGTGCCAGTAGCCGGACAGGGGGCAATTCACCCCTCCACTTT
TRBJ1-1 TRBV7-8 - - CASSFLPTVNTEAFF TGTGCCAGCAGCTTCTTGCCGACAGTGAACACTGAAGCTTTCTTT
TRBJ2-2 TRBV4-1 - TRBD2 CASSPVTSGRNTGELFF TGCGCCAGCAGCCCAGTCACTAGCGGGAGAAACACCGGGGAGCTGTTTTTT
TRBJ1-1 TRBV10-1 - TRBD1 CASREAVIWDRGLEAFF TGCGCCAGCCGCGAAGCGGTTATATGGGACAGGGGCCTTGAAGCTTTCTTT
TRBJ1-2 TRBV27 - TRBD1 CASRTGYYGYTF TGTGCCAGCAGGACAGGGTACTATGGCTACACCTTC
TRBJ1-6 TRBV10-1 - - CAGHQSLHF TGCGCCGGGCACCAGTCCCTCCACTTT
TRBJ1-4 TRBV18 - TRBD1 CASSPRQGDEKLFF TGTGCCAGCTCACCCCGACAGGGCGATGAAAAACTGTTTTTT
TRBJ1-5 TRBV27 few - CASSLSGGWQPQHF TGTGCCAGCAGTTTATCGGGGGGCTGGCAGCCCCAGCATTTT
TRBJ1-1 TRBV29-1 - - CSAGTITEAFF TGCAGCGCCGGGACAATCACTGAAGCTTTCTTT
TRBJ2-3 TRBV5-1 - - CASSLSKLDTQYF TGCGCCAGCAGCTTGTCTAAGCTGGATACGCAGTATTTT
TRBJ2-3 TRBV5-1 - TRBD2 CASSLGSSGGQEQYF TGCGCCAGCAGCTTGGGTTCTAGCGGGGGCCAGGAGCAGTATTTT
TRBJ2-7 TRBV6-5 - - CASSYSWQGSYEQYF TGTGCCAGCAGTTACTCGTGGCAGGGGAGCTACGAGCAGTACTTC
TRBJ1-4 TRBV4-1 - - CASSQDRGWANEKLFF TGCGCCAGCAGCCAAGATCGGGGGTGGGCTAATGAAAAACTGTTTTTT
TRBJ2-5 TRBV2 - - CASSGGVVSTQYF TGTGCCAGCAGCGGTGGGGTGGTGTCGACCCAGTACTTC
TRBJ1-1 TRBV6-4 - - CASSLDRNTEAFF TGTGCCAGCAGTCTGGACAGGAACACTGAAGCTTTCTTT
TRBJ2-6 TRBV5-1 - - CASGRDSMHSGANVLTF TGCGCCAGCGGACGGGACTCAATGCACTCTGGGGCCAACGTCCTGACTTTC
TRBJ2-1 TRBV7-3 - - CASSFSLTNEQFF TGTGCCAGCAGCTTCTCCCTTACTAATGAGCAGTTCTTC
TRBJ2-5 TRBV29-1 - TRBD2 CSVLGLAGRRRQETQYF TGCAGCGTCCTCGGACTAGCGGGGCGCCGAAGGCAAGAGACCCAGTACTTC
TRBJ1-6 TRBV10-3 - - CAISESQGKNSPLHF TGTGCCATCAGTGAGTCTCAGGGTAAAAATTCACCCCTCCACTTT
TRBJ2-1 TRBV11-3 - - CASSLPGTSNEQFF TGTGCCAGCAGCTTACCGGGGACCTCCAATGAGCAGTTCTTC
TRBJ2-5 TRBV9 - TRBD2 CASSGSVAGGQKGETQYF TGTGCCAGCAGCGGGTCAGTAGCGGGGGGGCAGAAGGGAGAGACCCAGTACTTC
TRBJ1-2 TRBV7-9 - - CASSLAGTNGYTF TGTGCCAGCAGCTTAGCAGGGACAAATGGCTACACCTTC
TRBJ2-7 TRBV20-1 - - CSARPDYEQYF TGCAGTGCCCGTCCCGACTACGAGCAGTACTTC
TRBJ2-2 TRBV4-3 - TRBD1 CASSQNPGQGGTGELFF TGCGCCAGCAGCCAAAATCCGGGACAGGGTGGGACCGGGGAGCTGTTTTTT
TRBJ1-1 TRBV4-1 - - CASSQDNRAVRQAFF TGCGCCAGCAGCCAAGATAACAGGGCCGTGCGGCAAGCTTTCTTT
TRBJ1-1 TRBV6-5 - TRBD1 CASRPQTGYVTEAFF TGTGCCAGCAGACCCCAGACAGGGTACGTCACTGAAGCTTTCTTT
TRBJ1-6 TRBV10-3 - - CAISAERSSPLHF TGTGCCATCAGTGCCGAGAGATCATCACCCCTCCACTTT
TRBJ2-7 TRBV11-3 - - CASSPEGGYYEQYF TGTGCCAGCAGCCCCGAGGGGGGCTACTACGAGCAGTACTTC
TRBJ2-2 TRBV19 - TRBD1 CASSPRGTGANTGELFF TGTGCCAGTAGTCCTCGAGGGACAGGAGCGAACACCGGGGAGCTGTTTTTT
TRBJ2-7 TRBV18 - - CASSPQGSNYEQYF TGTGCCAGCTCACCTCAGGGTTCGAACTACGAGCAGTACTTC
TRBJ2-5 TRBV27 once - CASRDWAAGETQYF TGTGCCAGCAGGGATTGGGCGGCGGGGGAGACCCAGTACTTC
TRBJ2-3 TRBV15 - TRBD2 CATRGGTDTQYF TGTGCCACCCGGGGGGGCACAGATACGCAGTATTTT
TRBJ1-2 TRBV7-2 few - CASSTSTVNYGYTF TGTGCCAGCAGCACCTCGACAGTTAACTATGGCTACACCTTC